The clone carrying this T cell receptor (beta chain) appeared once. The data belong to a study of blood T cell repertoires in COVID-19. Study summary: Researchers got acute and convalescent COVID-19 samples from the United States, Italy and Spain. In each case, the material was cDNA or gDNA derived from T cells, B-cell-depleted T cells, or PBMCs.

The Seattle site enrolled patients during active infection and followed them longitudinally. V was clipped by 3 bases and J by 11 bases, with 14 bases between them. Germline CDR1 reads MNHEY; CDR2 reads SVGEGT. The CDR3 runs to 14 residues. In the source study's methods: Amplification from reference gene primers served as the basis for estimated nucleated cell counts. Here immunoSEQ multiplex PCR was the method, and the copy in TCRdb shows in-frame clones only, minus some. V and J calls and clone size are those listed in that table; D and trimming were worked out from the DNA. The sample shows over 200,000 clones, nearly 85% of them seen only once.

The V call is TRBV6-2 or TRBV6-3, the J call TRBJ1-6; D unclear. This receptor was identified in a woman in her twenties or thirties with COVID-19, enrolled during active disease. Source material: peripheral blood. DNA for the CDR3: TGTGCCAGCAGTTATTCGGGGTTGCTAGCACCCCTCCACTTT. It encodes CASSYSGLLAPLHF.